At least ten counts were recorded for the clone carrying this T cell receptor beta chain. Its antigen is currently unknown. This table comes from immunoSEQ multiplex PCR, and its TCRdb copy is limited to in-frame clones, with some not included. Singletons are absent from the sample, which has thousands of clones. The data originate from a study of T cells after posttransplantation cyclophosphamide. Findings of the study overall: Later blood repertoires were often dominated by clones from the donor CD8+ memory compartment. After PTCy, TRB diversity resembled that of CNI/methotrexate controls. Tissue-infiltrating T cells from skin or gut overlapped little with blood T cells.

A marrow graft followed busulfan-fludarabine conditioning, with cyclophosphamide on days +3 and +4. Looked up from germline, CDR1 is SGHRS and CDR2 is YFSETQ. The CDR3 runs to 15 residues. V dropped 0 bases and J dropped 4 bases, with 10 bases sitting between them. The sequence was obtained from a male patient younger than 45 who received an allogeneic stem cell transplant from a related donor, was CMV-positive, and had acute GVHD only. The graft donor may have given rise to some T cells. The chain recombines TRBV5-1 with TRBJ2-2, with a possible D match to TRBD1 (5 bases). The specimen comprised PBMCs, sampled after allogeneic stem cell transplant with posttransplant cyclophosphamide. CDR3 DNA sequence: TGCGCCAGCAGCTTGGTACAGGTCACCACCGGGGAGCTGTTTTTT. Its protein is CASSLVQVTTGELFF.